This entry concerns a single T cell receptor (beta chain). The germline V gene encodes CDR1 MNHEY and CDR2 SMNVEV (reference sequence). CDR3 length equals 16 residues. Trimming cost V 5 bases and J 0 bases, with 14 bases left between them. The study tagged each TCR cDNA molecule with a unique molecular identifier. TCRdb re-called the 5' RACE reads with MiXCR, one entry per CDR3 protein. The table records roughly 120,000 distinct CDR3 sequences, approximately 10% of them present only once. Time point noted: blood at routine non-recurrence follow-up after resection. This sample was taken from a study of spatial heterogeneity in lung cancer.

Source: PBMCs, taken at follow-up. J is TRBJ2-1 and V is TRBV27, with D possibly matching TRBD2 (5 bases). This sequence originates from a female donor with early-stage non-small cell lung cancer. The CDR3 region is CASSTPSRSSYNEQFF. CDR3 sequence (DNA): TGTGCCAGCAGTACCCCTAGCCGGAGCTCCTACAATGAGCAGTTCTTC.